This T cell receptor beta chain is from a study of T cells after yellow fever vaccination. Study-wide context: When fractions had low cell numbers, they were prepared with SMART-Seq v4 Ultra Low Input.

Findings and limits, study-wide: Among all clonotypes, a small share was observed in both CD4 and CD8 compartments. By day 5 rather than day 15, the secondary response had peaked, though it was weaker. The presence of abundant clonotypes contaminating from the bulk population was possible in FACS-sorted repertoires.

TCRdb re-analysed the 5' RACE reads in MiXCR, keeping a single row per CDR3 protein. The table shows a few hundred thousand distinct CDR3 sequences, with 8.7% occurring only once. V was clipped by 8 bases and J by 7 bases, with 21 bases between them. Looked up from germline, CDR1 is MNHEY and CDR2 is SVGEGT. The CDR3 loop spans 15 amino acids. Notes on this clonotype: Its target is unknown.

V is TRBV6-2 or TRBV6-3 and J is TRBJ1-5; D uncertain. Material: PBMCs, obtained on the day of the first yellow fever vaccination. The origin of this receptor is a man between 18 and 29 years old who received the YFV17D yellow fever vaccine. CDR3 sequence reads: CASGDSGGKVQPQHF. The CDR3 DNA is TGTGCCAGCGGTGATTCAGGTGGCAAAGTACAGCCCCAGCATTTT.